This TCR beta chain was obtained from a study of cytomegalovirus exposure and HLA in healthy donors. Study conclusions and caveats: With later analysis, a missense DCLRE1C variant became linked to TCR beta V- and J-gene trimming. Links to common viral pathogens appeared, in a later analysis, for several of the most significant clusters.

Germline CDR1 reads SQVTM; CDR2 reads ANQGSEA. The CDR3 has 13 residues. V shed 2 bases and J shed 0 bases, with 7 bases lying between them. The PCR was carried out with 60 Vbeta primers and 13 Jbeta primers. The data were produced by immunoSEQ multiplex PCR, yet TCRdb's version contains in-frame clones alone and is incomplete. The table has roughly 200,000 clones, around 80% seen once. To note about this clone: Its matching antigen is unknown.

The chain couples TRBV29-1 to TRBJ1-2, with no clear D. The clonotype was recovered from a woman under 40 in good health and CMV-seropositive. The sequenced material came from PBMCs. The CDR3 loop is CSVEKGANYGYTF. The CDR3 DNA sequence: TGCAGCGTTGAAAAGGGAGCTAACTATGGCTACACCTTC.